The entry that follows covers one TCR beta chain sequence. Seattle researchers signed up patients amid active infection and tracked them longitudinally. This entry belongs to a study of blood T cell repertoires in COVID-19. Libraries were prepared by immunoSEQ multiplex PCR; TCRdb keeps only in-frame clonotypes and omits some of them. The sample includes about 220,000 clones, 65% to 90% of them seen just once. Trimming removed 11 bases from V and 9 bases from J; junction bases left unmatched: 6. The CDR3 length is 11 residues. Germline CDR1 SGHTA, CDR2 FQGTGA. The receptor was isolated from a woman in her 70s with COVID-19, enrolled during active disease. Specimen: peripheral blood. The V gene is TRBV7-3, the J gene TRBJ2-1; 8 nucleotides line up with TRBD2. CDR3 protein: CAHPGGGEQFF. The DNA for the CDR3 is TGTGCCCACCCCGGGGGGGGTGAGCAGTTCTTC.